The 21 T cell receptor beta chains below all came from one sample that was sequenced in a study of control samples from healthy donors and cancer patients. Profiled with immunoSEQ multiplex PCR; TCRdb holds only in-frame clones, not every one. The sample records around 200,000 clones, approximately 92% being singletons. The sample comprised blood. Receptors were obtained from a young man in good health.

The chain is built from TRBV5-1 and TRBJ2-7; no firm D call. CDR1 SGHRS and CDR2 YFSETQ come from the germline V gene. The V end lost 2 bases, the J end lost 3 bases, and 9 bases lay between the germline ends. The CDR3 extends over 13 amino acids. Written as DNA, the CDR3 is TGCGCCAGCAGCTTAGCGATCGGCTACGAGCAGTACTTC. Encoded protein: CASSLAIGYEQYF. The entire variable domain, with the rest obtained from reference TRBV5-1 and TRBJ2-7, is as follows: KAGVTQTPRYLIKTRGQQVTLSCSPISGHRSVSWYQQTPGQGLQFLFEYFSETQRNKGNFPGRFSGRQFSNSRSEMNVSTLELGDSALYLCASSLAIGYEQYFGPGTRLTVT.

The J gene is TRBJ1-2, the V gene TRBV18; D unclear. CDR1 and CDR2 (germline): KGHSH, LQKENI. The CDR3 is 13 residues long. With 0 bases removed from V and 4 bases from J, the gap between germline ends came to 6 bases. DNA of the CDR3: TGTGCCAGCTCACCACCGAGTGTCTATGGCTACACCTTC. Translating it yields CASSPPSVYGYTF.

The CDR3 nucleotides read TGTGCCAGCAGCCCCTCCGGGGGGGGTTTAGATGGCTACACCTTC. Translation gives CASSPSGGGLDGYTF. The genes are TRBV3-1 (or the pseudogene TRBV3-2) and TRBJ1-2; TRBD1 is a possible D gene (5 bases). CDR3 size: 15 residues. Trimming pared 4 bases from V and 6 bases from J, leaving 18 bases between. CDR1 is LGHDT, CDR2 YNNKEL, per germline (reference sequence).

In DNA, the CDR3 is TGTGCCAGCAGCTTAGGGCAGCACGGGGACGGCACAGATACGCAGTATTTT. It is translated as CASSLGQHGDGTDTQYF. The V gene is TRBV11-3, the J gene TRBJ2-3; D assignment may be TRBD1 or TRBD2 (5 bases each). Trimming cost V 1 base and J 1 base, with 15 bases left between them. Germline loops: CDR1 SGHNT, CDR2 YENEEA. The CDR3 totals 17 residues.

The chain employs TRBV9 and TRBJ2-3, with 7 bases fitting TRBD1. The CDR3 length is 14 residues. V trimming: 3 bases; J trimming: 2 bases; junction bases outside the gene matches: 3. Germline V gene data show CDR1 as SGDLS and CDR2 as YYNGEE. CDR3: CASSAGTATDTQYF. CDR3 coding DNA: TGTGCCAGCAGCGCCGGGACAGCCACAGATACGCAGTATTTT.

The chain joins TRBV12-3 or TRBV12-4 to TRBJ2-2, with D unclear. This CDR3 has 11 residues. V lost 7 bases and J 6 bases, leaving 6 bases between the germline ends. As DNA, the CDR3 is TGTGCCAGCACCACCGCCGGGGAGCTGTTTTTT. It is translated as CASTTAGELFF.

The V call is TRBV9, the J call TRBJ1-2; D is undetermined. This CDR3 comprises 13 residues. Trimming removed 4 bases from V and 4 bases from J, with 11 bases in between. The germline V gene has CDR1 SGDLS and CDR2 YYNGEE. CDR3 sequence (DNA): TGTGCCAGCAGCTATTCTTCGACCTATGGCTACACCTTC. Translation gives CASSYSSTYGYTF.

The genes are TRBV19 and TRBJ1-3, with 8 bases aligning to TRBD1. Germline assignment: CDR1 LNHDA and CDR2 SQIVND (reference sequence). V lost 2 bases, J lost 4 bases, and 4 bases stayed unmatched. CDR3 size: 15 residues. The CDR3 bases are TGTGCCAGTAGTATATTCGGGACAGGCGGAAACACCATATATTTT. Its protein is CASSIFGTGGNTIYF.

This clone appeared a single time. The chain uses TRBV27 and TRBJ1-5; maybe TRBD1 (5 bases). Looked up from germline, CDR1 is MNHEY and CDR2 is SMNVEV (reference sequence). The ends were cut back, 0 bases at V and 5 bases at J, with 11 bases in the middle. This CDR3 region has 15 residues. In DNA, the CDR3 is TGTGCCAGCAGTTTATCGGGGCAGGGTCATCAGCCCCAGCATTTT. Its protein product is CASSLSGQGHQPQHF.

The chain is built from TRBV19 and TRBJ1-2; 8 bases match TRBD1. Germline V gene sequence: CDR1 LNHDA, CDR2 SQIVND (reference sequence). The ends lost 1 base at V and 4 bases at J; junction bases unmatched: 8. CDR3 length equals 16 residues. This chain's CDR3 is CASSIGGGQGGYGYTF. The CDR3 nucleotides read TGTGCCAGTAGTATAGGAGGCGGACAGGGAGGCTATGGCTACACCTTC.

This chain joins TRBV5-5 and TRBJ1-6; a possible D gene is TRBD1 (6 bases). V dropped 4 bases and J dropped 8 bases, with 19 bases sitting between them. CDR1 and CDR2 from the germline V gene are SGHKS and YYEKEE (reference sequence). CDR3 length: 16 amino acids. The CDR3, as DNA: TGTGCCAGCAGCCAGTTGTTGGGGGGCATGGATTCACCCCTCCACTTT. As protein: CASSQLLGGMDSPLHF.

V is TRBV5-1 and J is TRBJ2-3; 7 bases map to TRBD1. This CDR3 is built from 14 residues. Germline V gene lookup returns CDR1 SGHRS and CDR2 YFSETQ. J gave up 2 bases and V 6 bases, and 6 bases lay outside the gene matches. The CDR3 bases are TGCGCCAGCACCACTGGGACAGCCACAGATACGCAGTATTTT. Protein sequence: CASTTGTATDTQYF.

The chain combines TRBV18 with TRBJ1-1; D may be TRBD1 (6 bases). The CDR3 sequence is 17 residues long. Germline CDR1 is KGHSH and CDR2 is LQKENI. The V gene lost 2 bases and the J gene lost 2 bases, with 18 bases spanning the gap. The DNA for the CDR3 is TGTGCCAGCTCACCAGCATATGGGGGACACGAAAACACTGAAGCTTTCTTT. Its translation is CASSPAYGGHENTEAFF.

The chain couples TRBV7-8 to TRBJ1-1; no definite D call. The germline V gene has CDR1 SGHVS and CDR2 FQNEAQ. This CDR3 region has 13 residues. V was cut by 5 bases and J by 3 bases, with 10 bases left in between. The CDR3 loop reads CASSLVRDTEAFF. CDR3 sequence (DNA): TGTGCCAGCAGCCTAGTAAGGGACACTGAAGCTTTCTTT.

The chain employs TRBV19 and TRBJ1-1; D is perhaps TRBD1 (5 bases). V lost 7 bases and J 0 bases, leaving 21 bases between the germline ends. This CDR3 has 17 amino acids. Looked up from germline, CDR1 is LNHDA and CDR2 is SQIVND (reference sequence). CDR3 nucleotides: TGTGCCAGTACTTTAGGGAGGGGACTAGGTTTGAACACTGAAGCTTTCTTT. Residues: CASTLGRGLGLNTEAFF.

The gene calls are TRBV28 and TRBJ1-6; D gene uncertain. The germline CDR1 and CDR2 sequences are MDHEN and SYDVKM. This CDR3 contains 12 residues. V gave up 2 bases and J gave up 7 bases, with 3 bases separating them. The CDR3 DNA sequence: TGTGCCAGCAGTTTAGAGAATTCACCCCTCCACTTT. This encodes CASSLENSPLHF.

The chain employs TRBV14 and TRBJ1-1, with a weak D call TRBD1 (6 bases). The CDR3 consists of 18 residues. Between the trimmed V and J ends, which lost 2 bases and 0 bases, there was a span of 19 bases. Per germline, CDR1 SGHDN and CDR2 FVKESK. CDR3 in DNA: TGTGCCAGCAGCCAACCACGTTATAAGGGGGGCCTGAACACTGAAGCTTTCTTT. It is translated as CASSQPRYKGGLNTEAFF.

CDR3 sequence reads: CASSQPSGVHLFF. The CDR3 DNA follows: TGTGCCAGCAGCCAGCCTAGCGGCGTGCACCTGTTCTTC. The gene calls are TRBV14 and TRBJ2-1, with 7 bases fitting TRBD2. CDR1 is SGHDN and CDR2 is FVKESK in the germline V gene. Trimming took 3 bases from V and 15 from J; bases not matched to a gene: 11. This CDR3 contains 13 residues.

This rearrangement joins TRBV27 to TRBJ1-6; TRBD1 matches 7 bases. Germline V gene lookup returns CDR1 MNHEY and CDR2 SMNVEV (reference sequence). V gave up 4 bases and J gave up 8 bases; unmatched junction bases: 8. The CDR3 runs 15 residues. For the CDR3, the DNA is TGTGCCAGCAGTTCCACAGGGGACGGAGATTCACCCCTCCACTTT. As protein: CASSSTGDGDSPLHF.

The V call is TRBV5-1, the J call TRBJ2-7; 9 bases agree with TRBD1. Germline V gene data show CDR1 as SGHRS and CDR2 as YFSETQ. The length of the CDR3 is 13 residues. V lost 4 bases and J lost 5; bases outside the gene matches: 4. CDR3 in amino acids: CASSPRDRDEQYF. Here the CDR3 DNA reads TGCGCCAGCAGCCCCCGGGACAGGGACGAGCAGTACTTC.

V and J are TRBV5-1 and TRBJ2-7; TRBD1 might be the D (6 bases). The germline CDR1 and CDR2 sequences are SGHRS and YFSETQ. The length of the CDR3 is 13 residues. Trimming stripped 4 bases from V and 6 bases from J, with 14 bases between. The CDR3 loop is CASSVGQGGEQYF. Here the CDR3 DNA reads TGCGCCAGCAGCGTAGGGCAAGGGGGCGAGCAGTACTTC.